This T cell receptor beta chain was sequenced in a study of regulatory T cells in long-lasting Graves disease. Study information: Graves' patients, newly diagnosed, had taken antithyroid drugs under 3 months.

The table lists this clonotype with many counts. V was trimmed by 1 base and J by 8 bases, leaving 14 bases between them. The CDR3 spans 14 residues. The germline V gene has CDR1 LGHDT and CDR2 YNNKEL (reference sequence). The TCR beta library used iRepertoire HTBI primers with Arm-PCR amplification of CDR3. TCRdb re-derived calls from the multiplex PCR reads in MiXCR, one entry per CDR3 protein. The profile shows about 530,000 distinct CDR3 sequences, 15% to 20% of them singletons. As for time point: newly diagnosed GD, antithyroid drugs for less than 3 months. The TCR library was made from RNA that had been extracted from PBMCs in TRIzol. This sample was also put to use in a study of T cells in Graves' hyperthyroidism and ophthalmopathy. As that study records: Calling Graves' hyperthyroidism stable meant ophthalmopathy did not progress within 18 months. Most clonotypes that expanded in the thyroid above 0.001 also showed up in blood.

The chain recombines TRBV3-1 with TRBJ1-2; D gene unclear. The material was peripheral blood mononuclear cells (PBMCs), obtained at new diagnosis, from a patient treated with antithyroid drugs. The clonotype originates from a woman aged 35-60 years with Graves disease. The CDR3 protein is CASSQGRFSEGYTF. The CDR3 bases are TGTGCCAGCAGCCAAGGCCGTTTTAGCGAGGGCTACACCTTC.